This TCR beta chain was sequenced in a study of shared clonotypes between healthy human individuals. General study findings and limits: Only blood underwent sampling, and tissue repertoires likely differ.

The data were produced by immunoSEQ multiplex PCR, yet TCRdb's version contains in-frame clones alone and is incomplete. The sample records 450,000 to 500,000 clones, 70% to 80% being singletons. The CDR3 extends over 13 amino acids. V dropped 6 bases and J dropped 7; count of bases not matched to a gene: 2. Germline CDR1 MNHEY, CDR2 SMNVEV (reference sequence). For unsorted samples, genomic DNA was extracted from tens of millions of PBMCs. For this clone: Its antigen is currently unknown.

The source is a middle-aged woman in good health. Some clones in this sample may be carry-over from other donors' samples. The J gene is TRBJ2-7, the V gene TRBV27, with TRBD2 matching 14 bases. Sequenced material: PBMCs. This chain's CDR3 is CASRTSGRVEQYF. CDR3 coding DNA: TGTGCCAGCAGGACTAGCGGGAGGGTTGAGCAGTACTTC.